This record concerns one T cell receptor beta chain sequence. Antigen unknown. Construction of TCR beta libraries relied on iRepertoire HTBI primers and on Arm-PCR targeting CDR3 regions. TCRdb processed the multiplex PCR reads anew with MiXCR; each CDR3 protein has one entry. The sample holds more than 450,000 distinct CDR3 sequences, about 12% seen once. This CDR3 comprises 17 residues. Germline-derived CDR1 and CDR2 are LGHNA and YSLEER. Trimming removed 4 bases from V and 2 bases from J; junction bases left unmatched: 11. The time point here: newly diagnosed GD, antithyroid drugs for less than 3 months. There was RNA extracted from PBMCs, and the TCR library was made from it. The data originate from a study of regulatory T cells in long-lasting Graves disease. Notes on the study in general: Persistent Graves' disease cases displayed lower TCR diversity than newly diagnosed ones.

This sample was also put to use in a study of T cells in Graves' hyperthyroidism and ophthalmopathy.

The TCR originated in a woman aged 25 to 39 with Graves disease. The chain links TRBV4-3 to TRBJ2-7, with TRBD2 identical over 10 bases. The sequencing used peripheral blood mononuclear cells (PBMCs), collected at new diagnosis, from a patient treated with antithyroid drugs. The CDR3 DNA sequence: TGCGCCAGCAGCCCTTTAGCGGGAGGCCTTAATACCTACGAGCAGTACTTC. This encodes CASSPLAGGLNTYEQYF.